This T cell receptor (beta chain) was profiled in a study of blood T cell repertoires in COVID-19. This clone turned up a few times. The CDR3 is 14 residues long. V lost 3 bases and J 0 bases, leaving 9 bases between the germline ends. Germline CDR1 reads DFQATT; CDR2 reads SNEGSKA (reference sequence). Method: immunoSEQ multiplex PCR; TCRdb's copy keeps in-frame clones and lacks some. The sample has 250,000 to 300,000 clones; 87% are singletons. The clonotype originates from a middle-aged woman who had recovered from COVID-19. The chain is built from TRBV20-1 and TRBJ1-5; no reliable D call. Sequenced: peripheral blood. The CDR3 reads CSASRQDSNQPQHF. The CDR3 region has the DNA TGCAGTGCTAGTCGTCAGGATAGCAATCAGCCCCAGCATTTT.